The rows below give T cell receptor beta chains drawn from one sample of a study of blood T cell repertoires in COVID-19. Assay: immunoSEQ multiplex PCR; the TCRdb copy retains only in-frame clones and omits some. The sample records under 350,000 clones, approximately 86% being singletons. The sequencing sample was made of PBMCs or T cells enriched from blood (not recorded which). Every receptor here comes from a woman younger than 35 who had recovered from COVID-19. Each CDR3 is given without its conserved first and last residue. Clone size is given for some rows only: seen once, a few or many times, or a class if the clone is expanded.

v_call	clone_size	cdr3_aa
TRBV11-2	.	ASSLDRGSTGNTIY
TRBV7-9	.	ASSLAGQGPTDYGYT
TRBV28	.	ASSLALAGYYEQY
TRBV6-5	.	ASILAGGHEQY
TRBV5-4	.	ASSLLRGLGTDTQY
TRBV4-1	few	ASSQDESDRLQPQH
TRBV3-1/TRBV3-2	.	ASSQGRSSPLH
TRBV29-1	.	SVEPREAYGYT
TRBV3-1/TRBV3-2	.	ASSPDLTGVGNTIY
TRBV7-3	.	ASSLQAGYTYEQY
TRBV5-4	.	ASSLALAGPSSYNEQF
TRBV12-3/TRBV12-4	.	ASTMTGFYGYT
TRBV7-2	.	ASSSVASTYEQY
TRBV30	once	AWSGWDRDQETQY
TRBV4-2	few	ASSLEGGNTIY
TRBV3-1/TRBV3-2	.	ASSQRPRARRSDEQY
TRBV4-1	.	ASSPTVENTEAF
TRBV28	once	ASSLPARGWFGYT
TRBV11-2	.	ASSSQMNTEAF
TRBV10-3	.	AIRDITGDGYT
TRBV24-1	.	ATSPGLAVQYRSNEQF
TRBV5-6	.	ASSTGLENTIY
TRBV6-1	.	ASSEGLHTGELF
TRBV4-3	.	ASSQTGDGTSYNEQF
TRBV7-2	.	AILELSGPYNEQF
TRBV4-3	.	ASSQDRGQYTEAF
TRBV4-2	.	ASSQGQGFNEQY
TRBV11-2	.	ASSLSGTEAF
TRBV28	.	ASSPGGGWGMNTEAF
TRBV28	.	ASSKTSGGWNEQF